Reported below is one TCR beta chain. The antigen remains undetermined. With V trimmed by 4 bases and J by 6 bases, 6 bases remained unmatched. This CDR3 contains 15 residues. Germline CDR1 reads ENHRY; CDR2 reads SYGVKD. The record originates from a study of CD8+CD57+ T cells in acquired aplastic anemia. Study as a whole: Sorted CD4+ plus CD8+ cells gave DNA averaging around 3 ug. General study points: Patients had around 30 CD8+ CDR3 sequences in common with controls (the shared set).

Those patients picked for sequencing had displayed CD8+CD57+ cell expansion on flow cytometry. Genomic DNA served as template for TCR beta VDJ and CDR3 profiling. A single record per CDR3 protein comes from TCRdb applying MiXCR to the reads. This sample has around 50,000 distinct CDR3 sequences, with approximately 54% found just once. This TCR was recovered from a human donor with aplastic anemia. The J gene is TRBJ1-5, the V gene TRBV10-3, with TRBD1 identical over 10 bases. Sequenced input: sorted CD4+, CD8+, or CD8+CD57+ T cells (not recorded which) from PBMCs. The CDR3 sequence: CAISGTGGSGQPQHF. In nucleotides, the CDR3 is TGTGCCATCAGTGGGACAGGGGGTAGCGGTCAGCCCCAGCATTTT.